The 6 T cell receptor beta chains below were found in one sample sequenced in a study of blood T cell repertoires in COVID-19. Some clones are missing from TCRdb's copy, which holds only in-frame ones; the method was immunoSEQ multiplex PCR. The repertoire holds about 280,000 clones, with 88% as singletons. Source material: PBMCs or T cells enriched from blood (not recorded which). The receptors here all came from a woman aged 60-75 years in a cohort exposed to, infected with or recovered from COVID-19 (not recorded which).

The rearrangement joins TRBV9 to TRBJ2-1; the D gene is possibly TRBD2 (6 bases). Trimming pared 0 bases from V and 7 bases from J, leaving 14 bases between. CDR3 length equals 15 residues. Per germline, CDR1 SGDLS and CDR2 YYNGEE. CDR3 DNA sequence: TGTGCCAGCAGCGTAGTTGTCGGGAGTGCAAATGAGCAGTTCTTC. Its protein is CASSVVVGSANEQFF. The whole variable domain, remainder taken from reference TRBV9 and TRBJ2-1, is DSGVTQTPKHLITATGQRVTLRCSPRSGDLSVYWYQQSLDQGLQFLIQYYNGEERAKGNILERFSAQQFPDLHSELNLSSLELGDSALYFCASSVVVGSANEQFFGPGTRLTVL.

The genes are TRBV7-3 and TRBJ2-1, with TRBD2 matching over 7 bases. CDR1 is SGHTA and CDR2 is FQGTGA in the germline V gene. Trimming removed 2 bases from V and 6 bases from J; junction bases left unmatched: 1. The CDR3 totals 13 residues. In DNA, the CDR3 is TGTGCCAGCAGCTTACTAGCGGCCAATGAGCAGTTCTTC. Amino acids: CASSLLAANEQFF.

V is TRBV19 and J is TRBJ2-3, with D tentatively TRBD2 (5 bases). The CDR3 covers 14 residues. V was shortened by 3 bases and J by 6 bases, with 13 bases between the two germline ends. CDR1 LNHDA and CDR2 SQIVND come from the germline V gene (reference sequence). CDR3 residues: CASSIRGSSDTQYF. The CDR3 DNA follows: TGTGCCAGTAGTATTCGGGGTTCATCCGATACGCAGTATTTT.

V is TRBV5-6 and J is TRBJ2-7, with 8 bases that match TRBD1. The CDR3 consists of 14 residues. After removal of 4 bases from V and 6 bases from J, the junction contained 9 bases not matched to a gene. Germline V lookup: CDR1 SGHDT, CDR2 YYEEEE. CDR3 nucleotides: TGTGCCAGCAGCCTCATAACAGGGGGGATCGAGCAGTACTTC. Its translation is CASSLITGGIEQYF.

In this sample, this clone turned up once. The chain is built from TRBV5-8 and TRBJ2-3; 9 nucleotides line up with TRBD2. Unmatched junction bases numbered 6, after V lost 4 bases and J lost 3 bases. Germline values: CDR1 SGHTS, CDR2 YDEGEE. The CDR3 extends over 15 amino acids. In DNA form, the CDR3 reads TGTGCCAGCAGCCCGAGCGGGAGGACAACAGATACGCAGTATTTT. Translated, it gives CASSPSGRTTDTQYF.

V is TRBV5-1 and J is TRBJ2-7; no definite D call. The CDR3 length is 16 residues. Trimming pared 0 bases from V and 0 bases from J, leaving 13 bases between. From germline, CDR1 is SGHRS and CDR2 YFSETQ. The CDR3 here is CASSLVSAPSSYEQYF. The CDR3 nucleotides are TGCGCCAGCAGCTTGGTTTCAGCGCCTAGCTCCTACGAGCAGTACTTC. The variable domain in full, with the rest retrieved from reference TRBV5-1 and TRBJ2-7, is KAGVTQTPRYLIKTRGQQVTLSCSPISGHRSVSWYQQTPGQGLQFLFEYFSETQRNKGNFPGRFSGRQFSNSRSEMNVSTLELGDSALYLCASSLVSAPSSYEQYFGPGTRLTVT.